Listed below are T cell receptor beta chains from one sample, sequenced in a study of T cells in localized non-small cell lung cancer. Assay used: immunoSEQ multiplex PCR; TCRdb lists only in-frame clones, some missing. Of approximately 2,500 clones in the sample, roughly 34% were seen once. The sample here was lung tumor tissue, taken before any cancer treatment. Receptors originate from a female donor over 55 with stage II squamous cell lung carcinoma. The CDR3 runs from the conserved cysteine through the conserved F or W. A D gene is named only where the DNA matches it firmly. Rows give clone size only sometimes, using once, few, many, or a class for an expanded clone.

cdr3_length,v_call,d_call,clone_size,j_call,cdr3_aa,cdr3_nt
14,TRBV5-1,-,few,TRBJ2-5,CASSQDPREETQYF,TGCGCCAGCAGCCAAGATCCCAGGGAAGAGACCCAGTACTTC
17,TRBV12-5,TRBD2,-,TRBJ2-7,CASGLIPTPGGGYEQYF,TGTGCTAGTGGTTTGATCCCTACCCCCGGGGGGGGTTACGAGCAGTACTTC
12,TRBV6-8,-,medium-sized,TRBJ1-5,CASSYFLEPQHF,TGTGCCAGCAGTTACTTCCTTGAGCCCCAGCATTTT
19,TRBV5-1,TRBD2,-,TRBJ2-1,CASSQEALAGLLVYNEQFF,TGCGCCAGCAGCCAAGAGGCACTAGCGGGGTTGCTAGTTTACAATGAGCAGTTCTTC
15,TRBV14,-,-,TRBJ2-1,CASSQEQLLYNEQFF,TGTGCCAGCAGCCAAGAACAACTCCTCTACAATGAGCAGTTCTTC
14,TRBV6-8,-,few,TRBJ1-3,CAISRDTAGNTIYF,TGTGCCATCAGTCGGGACACCGCTGGAAACACCATATATTTT
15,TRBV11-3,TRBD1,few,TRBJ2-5,CASSWDRGYGETQYF,TGTGCCAGCAGCTGGGACAGGGGGTACGGGGAGACCCAGTACTTC
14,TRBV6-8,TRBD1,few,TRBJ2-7,CASSGDSYSYEQYF,TGTGCCAGCAGTGGGGACAGTTACTCCTACGAGCAGTACTTC
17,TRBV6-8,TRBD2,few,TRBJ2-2,CASRDTRTSGYTGELFF,TGTGCCAGCAGGGATACTCGGACTAGCGGGTACACCGGGGAGCTGTTTTTT
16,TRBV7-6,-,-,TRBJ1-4,CASSFLSGPFNEKLFF,TGTGCCAGCAGCTTCCTTTCCGGGCCCTTCAATGAAAAACTGTTTTTT
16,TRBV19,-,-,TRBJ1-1,CATIIGGWGENTEAFF,TGTGCCACCATCATAGGAGGGTGGGGGGAGAACACTGAAGCTTTCTTT
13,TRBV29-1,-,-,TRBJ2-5,CSVSRDFQETQYF,TGCAGCGTTTCTAGGGATTTCCAAGAGACCCAGTACTTC